The present T cell receptor beta chain was sequenced within a study of T-cell memory formation after mild COVID-19. TCRdb redid the calling of the 5' RACE reads with MiXCR, one entry per CDR3 protein. Of about 610,000 distinct CDR3 sequences in the sample, 15% to 20% were seen once. Germline loops: CDR1 SGHRS, CDR2 YFSETQ. V lost 0 bases to trimming and J lost 0 bases, with 7 bases between them. The CDR3 loop spans 14 amino acids. This chain uses TRBV5-1 with TRBJ2-7, with a tentative D call TRBD1 (5 bases). The TCR sequence derives from an adult woman who had mild COVID-19 (a few samples of this study predate the infection). Cell type and time point are not known. Sequenced: PBMCs or a T cell subset sorted from them (not recorded which). CDR3 coding DNA: TGCGCCAGCAGCTTGGAGGGGCGCTCCTACGAGCAGTACTTC. Translating gives CASSLEGRSYEQYF.